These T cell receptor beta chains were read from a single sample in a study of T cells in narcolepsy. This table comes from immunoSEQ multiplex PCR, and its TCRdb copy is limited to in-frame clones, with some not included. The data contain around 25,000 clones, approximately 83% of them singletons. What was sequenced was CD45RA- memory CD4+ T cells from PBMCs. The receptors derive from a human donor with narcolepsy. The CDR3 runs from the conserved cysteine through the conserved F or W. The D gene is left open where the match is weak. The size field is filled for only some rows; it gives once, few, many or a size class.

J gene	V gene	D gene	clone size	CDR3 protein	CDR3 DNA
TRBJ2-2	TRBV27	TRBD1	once	CASSLLTGANTGELFF	TGTGCCAGCAGTTTACTGACAGGGGCGAACACCGGGGAGCTGTTTTTT
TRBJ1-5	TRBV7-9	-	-	CASSFFVDQPQHF	TGTGCCAGCAGCTTCTTTGTGGATCAGCCCCAGCATTTT
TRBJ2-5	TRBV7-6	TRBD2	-	CASSLDGGAGEQYF	TGTGCCAGCAGCTTAGATGGCGGGGCGGGGGAGCAGTACTTC
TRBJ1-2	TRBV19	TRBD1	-	CASNQDRVDGYTF	TGTGCCAGTAATCAGGACAGGGTCGATGGCTACACCTTC
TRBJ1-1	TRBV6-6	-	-	CASSYDPVTNTEAFF	TGTGCCAGCAGTTACGATCCGGTCACGAACACTGAAGCTTTCTTT
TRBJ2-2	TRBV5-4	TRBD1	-	CASSPFVRQGTGELFF	TGTGCCAGCAGCCCCTTCGTTCGACAGGGGACCGGGGAGCTGTTTTTT
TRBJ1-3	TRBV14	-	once	CASSQEGGWQWNTIYF	TGTGCCAGCAGCCAAGAGGGCGGCTGGCAGTGGAACACCATATATTTT
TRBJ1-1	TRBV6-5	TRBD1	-	CASSRDSRTEAFF	TGTGCCAGCAGTCGGGACAGCCGCACTGAAGCTTTCTTT
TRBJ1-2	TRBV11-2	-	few	CASRAKGPGYGYTF	TGTGCCAGCAGGGCTAAGGGGCCGGGCTATGGCTACACCTTC
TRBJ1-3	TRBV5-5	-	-	CASSLEGNTIYF	TGTGCCAGCAGCTTGGAGGGAAACACCATATATTTT
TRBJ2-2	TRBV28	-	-	CASISASDPTGELFF	TGTGCCAGCATCTCAGCCTCAGATCCCACCGGGGAGCTGTTTTTT
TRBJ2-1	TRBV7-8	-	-	CASSLDGPDNEQFF	TGTGCCAGCAGCTTAGACGGTCCGGACAATGAGCAGTTCTTC
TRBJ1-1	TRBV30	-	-	CAWSVWGASNTEAFF	TGTGCCTGGAGTGTATGGGGCGCGTCGAACACTGAAGCTTTCTTT
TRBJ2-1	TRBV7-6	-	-	CASSLGEVNEQFF	TGTGCCAGCAGCTTAGGGGAGGTAAATGAGCAGTTCTTC
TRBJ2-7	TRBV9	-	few	CASSVGGRTYEQYF	TGTGCCAGCAGCGTAGGAGGACGCACCTACGAGCAGTACTTC
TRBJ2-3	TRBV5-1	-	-	CASSLGAARSSTDTQYF	TGCGCCAGCAGCTTGGGGGCGGCTAGATCTAGCACAGATACGCAGTATTTT
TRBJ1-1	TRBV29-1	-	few	CSVGIAEAFF	TGCAGCGTTGGTATAGCTGAAGCTTTCTTT
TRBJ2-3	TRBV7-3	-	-	CASSRVADTQYF	TGTGCCAGCAGCCGGGTGGCAGATACGCAGTATTTT
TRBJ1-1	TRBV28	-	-	CASSFFMNTEAFF	TGTGCCAGCAGTTTCTTCATGAACACTGAAGCTTTCTTT
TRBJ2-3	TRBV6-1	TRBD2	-	CATKRLAGGTDTQYF	TGTGCCACCAAACGACTAGCCGGCGGCACAGATACGCAGTATTTT
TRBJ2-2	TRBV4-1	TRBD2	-	CASSHPGRGTSGIGELFF	TGCGCCAGCAGCCATCCCGGGCGAGGGACTAGCGGCATCGGGGAGCTGTTTTTT
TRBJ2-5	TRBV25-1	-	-	CASSERDLETQYF	TGTGCCAGCAGTGAGAGGGATTTGGAGACCCAGTACTTC
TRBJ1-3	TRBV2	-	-	CASIPRSVGFGNTIYF	TGTGCCAGCATCCCTCGCTCGGTGGGGTTTGGAAACACCATATATTTT
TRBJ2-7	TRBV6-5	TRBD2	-	CAASERERNDEQYF	TGTGCCGCCTCGGAGCGGGAGAGGAACGACGAGCAGTACTTC
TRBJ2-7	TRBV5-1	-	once	CASGSAYEQYF	TGCGCCTCCGGGTCCGCCTACGAGCAGTACTTC
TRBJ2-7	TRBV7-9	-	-	CASSSPRGHLSYEQYF	TGTGCCAGCAGCTCCCCGAGGGGACACCTCTCCTACGAGCAGTACTTC
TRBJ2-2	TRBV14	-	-	CASSPRTGGELFF	TGTGCCAGCAGCCCACGAACGGGCGGGGAGCTGTTTTTT
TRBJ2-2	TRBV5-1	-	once	CASSLDPQRAGELFF	TGCGCCAGCAGCTTGGACCCCCAGCGGGCCGGGGAGCTGTTTTTT
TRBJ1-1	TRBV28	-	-	CASSLGVRTEAFF	TGTGCCAGCTCCCTTGGGGTTAGGACTGAAGCTTTCTTT
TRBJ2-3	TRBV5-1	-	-	CASSTSTDTQYF	TGCGCCAGCAGCACTAGCACAGATACGCAGTATTTT
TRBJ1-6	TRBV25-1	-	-	CASSGNSPLHF	TGTGCCAGCAGTGGTAATTCACCCCTCCACTTT
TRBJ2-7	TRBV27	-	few	CASSLQPSFYEQYF	TGTGCCAGCAGTTTACAACCGTCCTTCTACGAGCAGTACTTC
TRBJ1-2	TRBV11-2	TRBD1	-	CASSPTPDRGYGYTF	TGTGCCAGCAGCCCTACCCCTGACAGGGGGTATGGCTACACCTTC
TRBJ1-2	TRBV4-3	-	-	CASSQDKSRAGGYTF	TGCGCCAGCAGCCAAGATAAGTCCAGGGCGGGTGGCTACACCTTC
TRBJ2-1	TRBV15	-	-	CATSRDEGGEQFF	TGTGCCACCAGCAGAGATGAGGGGGGTGAGCAGTTCTTC
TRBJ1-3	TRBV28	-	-	CASSFPGIAGNTIYF	TGTGCCAGCAGTTTTCCGGGGATTGCGGGAAACACCATATATTTT
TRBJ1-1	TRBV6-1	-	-	CASSEPGVNREAFF	TGTGCCAGCAGTGAACCGGGCGTGAACAGAGAAGCTTTCTTT